This T cell receptor (beta chain) originates from a study of OX40 agonist ivuxolimab in advanced cancers. Measured with immunoSEQ multiplex PCR; TCRdb has only the in-frame clones, and not every one. The sample shows some 54,000 clones, roughly 90% of them seen only once. The V gene's germline CDR1 is MNHNS and CDR2 SASEGT. The ends were cut back, 4 bases at V and 2 bases at J, with 14 bases in the middle. CDR3 size: 15 residues. This clonotype was sampled from an adult with an advanced solid tumor such as melanoma, head and neck, liver or kidney cancer. The gene calls are TRBV6-1 and TRBJ1-1; D might be TRBD1 (5 bases). Sequenced here: CD4+ or CD8+ T cells sorted from blood, sampled in a trial of the OX40 agonist ivuxolimab. CDR3 sequence: CASSAGWTKNTEAFF. The CDR3 DNA reads TGTGCCAGCAGTGCGGGTTGGACAAAAAACACTGAAGCTTTCTTT.